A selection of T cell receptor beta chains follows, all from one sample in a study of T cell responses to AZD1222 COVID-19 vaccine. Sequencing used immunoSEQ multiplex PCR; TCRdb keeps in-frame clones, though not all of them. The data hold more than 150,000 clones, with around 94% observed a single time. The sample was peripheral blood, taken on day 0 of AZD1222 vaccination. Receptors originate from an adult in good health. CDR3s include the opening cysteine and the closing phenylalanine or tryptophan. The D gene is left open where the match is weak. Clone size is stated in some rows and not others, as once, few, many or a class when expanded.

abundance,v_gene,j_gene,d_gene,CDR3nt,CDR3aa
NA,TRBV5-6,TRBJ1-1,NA,TGTGCCAGCAGCCCGGGACCGATGAACACTGAAGCTTTCTTT,CASSPGPMNTEAFF
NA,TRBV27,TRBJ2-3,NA,TGTGCCAGCAGTTTGGAGTCGCCTAGCACAGATACGCAGTATTTT,CASSLESPSTDTQYF
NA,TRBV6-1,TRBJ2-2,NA,TGTGCCAGCAGTGAAGGTGTCGGGGAGCTGTTTTTT,CASSEGVGELFF
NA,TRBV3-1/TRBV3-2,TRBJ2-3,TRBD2,TGTGCCAGCGGCCCGACTAGCGGGAGGACCACAGATACGCAGTATTTT,CASGPTSGRTTDTQYF
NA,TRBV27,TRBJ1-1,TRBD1,TGTGCCAGCAGTGGGGTGGTGGGACAGTATGCTTTCTTT,CASSGVVGQYAFF
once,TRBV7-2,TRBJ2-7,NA,TGTGCCGTGGTAGTGGTAGGCTCCTACGAGCAGTACTTC,CAVVVVGSYEQYF
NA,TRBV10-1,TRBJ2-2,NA,TGCGCCAGCAGTGAGTCGTTGGAGGCCGGGGAGCTGTTTTTT,CASSESLEAGELFF
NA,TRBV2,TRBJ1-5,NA,TGTGCCAGCAGTACCCGGGGACATCAGCCCCAGCATTTT,CASSTRGHQPQHF
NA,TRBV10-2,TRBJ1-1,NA,TGCGCCAGCAGTGAGGGAAACACTGAAGCTTTCTTT,CASSEGNTEAFF
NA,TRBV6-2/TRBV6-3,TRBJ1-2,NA,TGTGCCAGCAGCCCAGCCGGGGGGGAATCTGGCTACACCTTC,CASSPAGGESGYTF
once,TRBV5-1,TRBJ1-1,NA,TGCGCCAGCAGCTTGGACGGACAGAGGAACACTGAAGCTTTCTTT,CASSLDGQRNTEAFF
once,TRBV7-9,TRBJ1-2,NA,TGTGCCAGCAGCTTCCTTCGGGACGCTAACTATGGCTACACCTTC,CASSFLRDANYGYTF
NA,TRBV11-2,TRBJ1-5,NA,TGTGCCAGCAGCTTAAGCTCCCAACGAGCCCAGCATTTT,CASSLSSQRAQHF
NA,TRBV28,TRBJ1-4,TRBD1,TGTGCCAGCAGTTTACCCCCCGTCACAGGGGGCTTAGGAGAAAAACTGTTTTTT,CASSLPPVTGGLGEKLFF
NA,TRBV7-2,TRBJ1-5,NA,TGTGCCAGCAGTAGATACAGCAATCAGCCCCAGCATTTT,CASSRYSNQPQHF
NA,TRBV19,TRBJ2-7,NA,TGTGCCAGTAGCGTGCCGGGGGCGAACTACGAGCAGTACTTC,CASSVPGANYEQYF
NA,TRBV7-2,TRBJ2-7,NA,TGTGCCAGCAGCTTATCAGGGCACCCCTCCTACGAGCAGTACTTC,CASSLSGHPSYEQYF
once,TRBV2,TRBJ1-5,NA,TGTGCCAGCGGCCGGGGGAACAATCAGCCCCAGCATTTT,CASGRGNNQPQHF
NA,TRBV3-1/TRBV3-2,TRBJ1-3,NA,TGTGCCAGCAGCCAAGATTCGGGCAGGCTCTCCTTCCACGGTGGAAACACCATATATTTT,CASSQDSGRLSFHGGNTIYF
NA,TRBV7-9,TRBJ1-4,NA,TGTGCCAGCAGCTCGATAGATGAAAAACTGTTTTTT,CASSSIDEKLFF
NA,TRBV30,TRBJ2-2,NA,TGTGCCGGCCTGAGCGCGGCCGGGGAGCTGTTTTTT,CAGLSAAGELFF
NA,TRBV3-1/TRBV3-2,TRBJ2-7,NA,TGTGCCAGCAGCCAAGTTTGGGATCCGTCCTACGAGCAGTACTTC,CASSQVWDPSYEQYF
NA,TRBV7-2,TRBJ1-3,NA,TGTGCCAGCAGCTTGGAGGGATTCTCTGGAAACACCATATATTTT,CASSLEGFSGNTIYF
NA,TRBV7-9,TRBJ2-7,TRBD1,TGTGCCAGCAGTTCGACAACGGATCTTAGGGACAGGGACTACGAGCAGTACTTC,CASSSTTDLRDRDYEQYF
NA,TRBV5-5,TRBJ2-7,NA,TGTGCCAGCAGCCAACTCGATTGGGGGTCTTACGAGCAGTACTTC,CASSQLDWGSYEQYF
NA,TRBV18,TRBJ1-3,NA,TGTGCCAGCTCACCACTAGCAGGGGAGCCTGGAAACACCATATATTTT,CASSPLAGEPGNTIYF